These T cell receptor beta chains were read from a single sample in a study of blood T cell repertoires in COVID-19. Here immunoSEQ multiplex PCR was the method, and the copy in TCRdb shows in-frame clones only, minus some. The sample holds about 120,000 clones, over 60% seen once. The sample consisted of peripheral blood. The origin of the receptors is a woman of 80 years or more with active or convalescent COVID-19. The CDR3 runs from the conserved cysteine through the conserved F or W. A D gene is named only where the DNA matches it firmly. For some rows the clone size is stated as once, few or many, or as a class when expanded; others skip it.

v_call	j_call	d_call	clone_size	cdr3_aa	cdr3_nt
TRBV7-9	TRBJ2-3	TRBD2	-	CASSPLGREWTDTQYF	TGTGCCAGCAGCCCCTTGGGGCGGGAGTGGACAGATACGCAGTATTTT
TRBV21-1	TRBJ2-7	-	-	CASSKEPPTIIGTYEQYF	TGTGCCAGCAGCAAAGAGCCTCCCACTATAATAGGAACCTACGAGCAGTACTTC
TRBV7-8	TRBJ2-5	TRBD1	-	CASSPHRGAPQETQYF	TGTGCCAGCAGCCCACACAGGGGGGCACCTCAAGAGACCCAGTACTTC
TRBV18	TRBJ2-1	TRBD2	-	CASSPRRGETEEQFF	TGTGCCAGCTCGCCTCGACGGGGGGAAACCGAGGAGCAGTTCTTC
TRBV2	TRBJ2-2	-	few	CASTRQPDATGELFF	TGTGCCAGCACTAGGCAACCAGATGCCACCGGGGAGCTGTTTTTT
TRBV4-3	TRBJ1-2	TRBD1	-	CASSQDDRGGYTF	TGCGCCAGCAGCCAAGATGACAGGGGTGGCTACACCTTC
TRBV15	TRBJ2-7	-	-	CATSKTSLVSYEQYF	TGTGCCACCTCCAAGACTAGTCTGGTGTCCTACGAGCAGTACTTC
TRBV28	TRBJ1-5	-	-	CASSPPHTYDQPQHF	TGTGCCAGCAGTCCCCCCCATACCTACGATCAGCCCCAGCATTTT
TRBV15	TRBJ2-3	TRBD1	once	CATSGVRDRATDTQYF	TGTGCCACCAGCGGAGTCCGGGACAGGGCAACAGATACGCAGTATTTT
TRBV6-2/TRBV6-3	TRBJ2-1	TRBD2	many	CASSTGTSGSRWFF	TGTGCCAGCAGCACCGGGACTAGCGGGAGTAGGTGGTTCTTC
TRBV7-9	TRBJ1-5	-	-	CASSLGRGNQPQHF	TGTGCCAGCAGCTTAGGACGGGGTAATCAGCCCCAGCATTTT
TRBV20-1	TRBJ1-1	-	-	CSARANTEAFF	TGCAGTGCTAGGGCGAACACTGAAGCTTTCTTT
TRBV29-1	TRBJ2-3	TRBD2	-	CSGWTSESTDTQYF	TGCAGCGGATGGACTAGCGAAAGCACAGATACGCAGTATTTT
TRBV28	TRBJ2-3	-	-	CASSTWTGDSSTDTQYF	TGTGCCAGCAGTACTTGGACGGGGGATTCTAGCACAGATACGCAGTATTTT
TRBV20-1	TRBJ1-2	-	-	CSASITGSYGYTF	TGCAGTGCTAGTATAACAGGGAGTTATGGCTACACCTTC
TRBV28	TRBJ1-5	TRBD1	-	CASRGQGAGNQPQHF	TGTGCCAGCCGAGGGCAGGGGGCGGGCAATCAGCCCCAGCATTTT
TRBV5-1	TRBJ1-5	-	once	CASSLAGQGHQPQHF	TGCGCCAGCAGCTTGGCCGGGCAGGGCCATCAGCCCCAGCATTTT
TRBV28	TRBJ1-2	-	-	CASSLVSRVEGYTF	TGTGCCAGCAGTTTAGTATCCAGGGTTGAGGGCTACACCTTC
TRBV7-3	TRBJ1-1	-	few	CASSGQTNTEAFF	TGTGCCAGCAGCGGACAGACGAACACTGAAGCTTTCTTT
TRBV15	TRBJ2-7	TRBD1	-	CATSRDWDRAYEQYF	TGTGCCACCAGCAGAGACTGGGACAGGGCCTACGAGCAGTACTTC
TRBV6-5	TRBJ1-5	-	-	CASSVQGNQPQHF	TGTGCCAGCAGCGTACAGGGAAATCAGCCCCAGCATTTT
TRBV6-5	TRBJ2-7	-	-	CASSYSIVPGSEQYF	TGTGCCAGCAGTTACTCGATAGTCCCAGGATCCGAGCAGTACTTC
TRBV28	TRBJ2-2	-	-	CASSGRTGTNTGELFF	TGTGCCAGCAGTGGGAGAACAGGGACCAACACCGGGGAGCTGTTTTTT
TRBV28	TRBJ2-7	-	-	CASSLYPGSYEQYF	TGTGCCAGCAGTTTATATCCAGGCTCCTACGAGCAGTACTTC
TRBV7-2	TRBJ2-6	TRBD1	few	CASSLQGAYGANVLTF	TGTGCCAGCAGCTTACAGGGGGCGTATGGGGCCAACGTCCTGACTTTC
TRBV30	TRBJ1-6	-	-	CAWSAGVDSPLHF	TGTGCCTGGAGTGCGGGGGTTGATTCACCCCTCCACTTT
TRBV19	TRBJ2-1	TRBD1	-	CASKPFTGGANNEQFF	TGTGCCAGTAAACCCTTCACAGGGGGCGCAAACAATGAGCAGTTCTTC
TRBV18	TRBJ2-1	-	-	CASSPEGLGSYNEQFF	TGTGCCAGCTCACCGGAGGGCCTAGGGTCATACAATGAGCAGTTCTTC
TRBV7-9	TRBJ1-1	-	once	CASSTGVTEAFF	TGTGCCAGCAGCACCGGAGTCACTGAAGCTTTCTTT
TRBV7-9	TRBJ2-1	TRBD2	-	CASSLVIAGDNEQFF	TGTGCCAGCAGCTTAGTGATAGCGGGAGATAATGAGCAGTTCTTC
TRBV19	TRBJ1-5	-	-	CASSIDWRPNQPQHF	TGTGCCAGTAGTATAGATTGGCGGCCCAATCAGCCCCAGCATTTT
TRBV20-1	TRBJ2-1	TRBD1	once	CSASGQGVYSSYNEQFF	TGCAGTGCTAGTGGACAGGGAGTATATAGCTCCTACAATGAGCAGTTCTTC
TRBV4-1	TRBJ1-5	-	few	CASSYRDSNQPQHF	TGCGCCAGCAGCTACCGGGATAGCAATCAGCCCCAGCATTTT
TRBV19	TRBJ2-1	TRBD2	-	CASSRMWREGYNEQFF	TGTGCCAGTAGCCGGATGTGGCGGGAGGGCTACAATGAGCAGTTCTTC
TRBV2	TRBJ2-1	-	-	CASKTGEVNEQFF	TGTGCCAGCAAGACGGGGGAGGTGAATGAGCAGTTCTTC
TRBV6-5	TRBJ1-2	TRBD1	-	CASSGQGYGYTF	TGTGCCAGCAGCGGACAGGGCTATGGCTACACCTTC
TRBV11-2	TRBJ2-3	-	-	CASSSAETLTDTQYF	TGTGCCAGCAGCTCAGCGGAGACCCTGACAGATACGCAGTATTTT
TRBV5-4	TRBJ1-1	TRBD1	-	CASSKGQQGDTEAFF	TGTGCCAGCAGCAAAGGTCAACAGGGGGACACTGAAGCTTTCTTT
TRBV5-8	TRBJ2-1	TRBD1	-	CASSIGQGYNEQFF	TGTGCCAGCAGCATAGGACAGGGTTACAATGAGCAGTTCTTC
TRBV5-1	TRBJ2-5	-	-	CASSLGEASETQYF	TGCGCCAGCAGCTTGGGGGAGGCTTCGGAGACCCAGTACTTC
TRBV6-5	TRBJ1-1	-	once	CASSSHSGEAFF	TGTGCCAGCAGTTCCCATAGCGGTGAAGCTTTCTTT
TRBV9	TRBJ1-1	TRBD1	-	CASSVQGGSEAFF	TGTGCCAGCAGCGTCCAGGGGGGCAGTGAAGCTTTCTTT
TRBV12-5	TRBJ2-3	TRBD1	-	CASGSGTEAYTDTQYF	TGTGCTAGTGGGTCCGGGACAGAAGCTTACACAGATACGCAGTATTTT
TRBV6-5	TRBJ2-7	-	-	CASSYTQGHYYEQYF	TGTGCCAGCAGTTACACCCAGGGACATTACTACGAGCAGTACTTC
TRBV18	TRBJ1-2	TRBD1	few	CASSLDRTNYGYTF	TGTGCCAGCTCACTGGACAGGACTAACTATGGCTACACCTTC
TRBV4-3	TRBJ2-1	-	-	CASSKATARLPNNEQFF	TGCGCCAGCAGCAAGGCAACGGCGCGACTACCAAACAATGAGCAGTTCTTC
TRBV2	TRBJ2-5	-	-	CASSSPRRIDWETQYF	TGTGCCAGCAGCTCCCCAAGGAGAATAGATTGGGAGACCCAGTACTTC
TRBV7-9	TRBJ2-5	-	-	CASRKGAVQETQYF	TGTGCCAGCAGGAAAGGAGCGGTCCAAGAGACCCAGTACTTC
TRBV6-5	TRBJ2-7	TRBD2	-	CASSLIGTSRYEQYF	TGTGCCAGCAGTTTGATCGGGACTAGCCGATACGAGCAGTACTTC
TRBV13	TRBJ2-1	TRBD2	once	CASSGGAGGSYNEQFF	TGTGCCAGCAGCGGCGGGGCGGGAGGCTCCTACAATGAGCAGTTCTTC
TRBV10-2	TRBJ2-1	TRBD2	-	CASNYGLAGHNEQFF	TGCGCCAGCAACTATGGACTAGCGGGACACAATGAGCAGTTCTTC
TRBV2	TRBJ1-2	-	-	CASSDRVGFNYGYTF	TGTGCCAGCAGTGACAGGGTGGGGTTTAACTATGGCTACACCTTC
TRBV2	TRBJ2-7	TRBD2	-	CASSDPAGISYEQYF	TGTGCCAGCAGTGACCCAGCGGGGATATCCTACGAGCAGTACTTC
TRBV5-1	TRBJ2-3	TRBD2	once	CASSWTPSGWGTDTQYF	TGCGCCAGCAGCTGGACTCCTAGCGGATGGGGCACAGATACGCAGTATTTT
TRBV28	TRBJ1-2	TRBD1	-	CASSPGTAAWYGYTF	TGTGCCAGCAGTCCCGGGACAGCTGCTTGGTATGGCTACACCTTC